This T cell receptor beta chain derives from a study of blood T cell repertoires in COVID-19. This clone was observed once. The CDR3 is 15 residues long. The V end lost 4 bases, the J end lost 5 bases, and 17 bases lay between the germline ends. Germline V gene lookup returns CDR1 LNHDA and CDR2 SQIVND (reference sequence). Some clones are missing from TCRdb's copy, which holds only in-frame ones; the method was immunoSEQ multiplex PCR. Of approximately 85,000 clones detected, about 85% appear once; the ten largest clones hold 2.5% to 3.5%. Material for sequencing was peripheral blood. The chain employs TRBV19 and TRBJ2-5; a weak D match, TRBD1 (6 bases). This clonotype originated in a woman aged 50 to 60 with active or convalescent COVID-19. CDR3 sequence: CASSKRDTRGETQYF. The CDR3 region has the DNA TGTGCCAGTAGTAAGAGGGACACCCGCGGGGAGACCCAGTACTTC.